This passage covers 10 T cell receptor beta chains from one sample sequenced in a study of blood T cell repertoires in COVID-19. The protocol was immunoSEQ multiplex PCR, while the TCRdb copy is restricted to in-frame clones and leaves out a portion. The sample includes about 82,000 clones, around 80% of them seen just once. The sequencing sample was made of peripheral blood. The receptors stem from a man in his fifties or sixties with active or convalescent COVID-19.

CDR3 in amino acids: CASSLQGVGTDTQYF. The CDR3 region has the DNA TGCGCCAGCAGCTTGCAAGGGGTGGGCACAGATACGCAGTATTTT. The gene calls are TRBV5-1 and TRBJ2-3, with a possible D match to TRBD1 (5 bases). CDR3 length equals 15 residues. V shed 1 base and J shed 1 base, with 10 bases lying between them. From germline, CDR1 is SGHRS and CDR2 YFSETQ.

The chain recombines TRBV4-1 with TRBJ1-2; 7 bases line up with TRBD1. V gave up 4 bases and J gave up 4 bases; unmatched junction bases: 3. The CDR3 runs 13 residues. Germline lookup yields CDR1 MGHRA and CDR2 YSYEKL. CDR3 coding DNA: TGCGCCAGCAGCCTGACAGGGCTCTATGGCTACACCTTC. Protein: CASSLTGLYGYTF.

This sequence joins TRBV6-5 and TRBJ2-5; D not resolved. V gave up 0 bases and J gave up 5 bases, with 4 bases separating them. This CDR3 is 12 amino acids long. CDR1 is MNHEY and CDR2 is SVGAGI in the germline V gene. CDR3 loop: CASSYSGETQYF. The CDR3 nucleotides are TGTGCCAGCAGTTACTCGGGCGAGACCCAGTACTTC.

This chain links TRBV2 with TRBJ1-4; D gene ambiguous. V was shortened by 3 bases and J by 6 bases, with 5 bases between the two germline ends. The CDR3 extends over 12 amino acids. The germline gives CDR1 SNHLY, CDR2 FYNNEI. The CDR3 reads CASSDPDEKLFF. CDR3 nucleotide sequence: TGTGCCAGCAGTGATCCGGATGAAAAACTGTTTTTT.

V and J are TRBV6-5 and TRBJ1-1, with 7 bases identical to TRBD1. J was trimmed by 5 bases and V by 11 bases; bases with no gene match: 5. The germline gives CDR1 MNHEY, CDR2 SVGAGI. There are 11 residues in the CDR3. The CDR3 bases are TGTGCCGCCCAGGGGGGAACTGAAGCTTTCTTT. This translates into CAAQGGTEAFF.

The chain recombines TRBV28 with TRBJ1-2; D unresolved. From germline, CDR1 is MDHEN and CDR2 SYDVKM. The CDR3 has 14 amino acids. Trimming removed 6 bases from V and 4 bases from J, with 15 bases in between. The CDR3 here is CASSLSGSGYGYTF. In DNA, the CDR3 is TGTGCCAGCAGCCTTTCCGGTTCTGGCTATGGCTACACCTTC.

V gene TRBV6-1 combines with J gene TRBJ2-5, with 7 bases lining up with TRBD1. V shed 3 bases, J shed 2 bases, and the junction held 0 bases outside the gene matches. The CDR3 totals 13 residues. CDR1 is MNHNS, CDR2 SASEGT, per germline. As DNA, the CDR3 is TGTGCCAGCAGTGACAGGGGGCAAGAGACCCAGTACTTC. Translating gives CASSDRGQETQYF.

The rearrangement uses TRBV7-8 and TRBJ2-1; 15 nucleotides line up with TRBD2. This CDR3 has 17 residues. The J segment lost 7 bases and the V segment lost 4 bases, leaving 8 bases of the junction unmatched. From germline, CDR1 is SGHVS and CDR2 FQNEAQ. CDR3: CASSSGLAGGFYNEQFF. The CDR3 nucleotides are TGTGCCAGCAGCTCAGGACTAGCGGGGGGGTTCTATAATGAGCAGTTCTTC.

The V call is TRBV6-6, the J call TRBJ1-5, with a tentative D call TRBD1 (6 bases). This CDR3 has 13 amino acids. The germline V and J ends were trimmed by 8 bases and 6 bases, with 14 bases remaining between them. The germline V gene encodes CDR1 MNHNY and CDR2 SVGAGI (reference sequence). Here the CDR3 reads CASGFEGGQPQHF. CDR3 coding DNA: TGTGCCAGCGGGTTCGAAGGGGGTCAGCCCCAGCATTTT.

This clone was detected only a few times. CDR3 in amino acids: CASSGGGGTQPQHF. CDR3 coding DNA: TGTGCCAGCAGTGGGGGCGGGGGAACTCAGCCCCAGCATTTT. The J gene is TRBJ1-5, the V gene TRBV2, with D possibly being TRBD1 (5 bases). This CDR3 has 14 amino acids. V gave up 4 bases and J gave up 6 bases, with 13 bases separating them. Per germline, CDR1 SNHLY and CDR2 FYNNEI.